This TCR beta chain was obtained from a study of shared clonotypes between healthy human individuals (dated by TCRdb to the early 2020s). For the study in its entirety: The cohort comprised a couple of women and a few men aged 18 to 49 years. To estimate repertoire size and how much clonotype sharing occurs between individuals, the study deeply sequenced the blood TCR repertoires of five healthy adults. Different laboratories and diverse techniques were used to prepare libraries and sequence TCR repertoires, to increase sequencing depth and limit assay-specific biases. Between about 0.8 and 9.5 billion PBMCs per donor were obtained by leukapheresis. For each donor, three plates each were used for CD4 naive and CD4 memory, two plates were used for CD8 naive, and one plate was used for CD8 memory. Paper-wide results and their limitations: Sampling was restricted to blood, and TCR repertoires in tissues likely differ from the TCR repertoires found in blood. Naive subsets generally had larger estimated clonotype richness than memory subsets. Because the study included a small number of donors, the genetic and exposure-history diversity represented was limited. Sharing across several donors was observed for roughly 5.4% of naive CD4, over 3% of naive CD8, over 2% of memory CD4, and around 0.4% of memory CD8 clonotypes. Clonotypes shared by all four sorted-subset donors showed higher generation probabilities than non-shared clonotypes. Incomplete sequencing was indicated by rarefaction of sorted-subset datasets, despite the large sequencing depth. Pairwise subsampling led to the expectation that sequencing depth would affect the degree of clonotype sharing among donors.

As regards this clone: This clone's antigen is unknown. No per-base quality is available; no much larger clone lies one base away.

The CDR3 measures 15 amino acids from cysteine to phenylalanine. Only the CDR3 DNA is retained, 45 bases long and in frame from the first base. Trimming costs V 6 bases and J 0 bases, and their ends lie 12 bases apart. CDR1 and CDR2, per the germline V gene (reference sequence), are MNHEY and SMNVEV. Using the deep immunoSEQ assay, TCR CDR3 regions were amplified from genomic DNA by multiplex PCR. For each cell subset, the extracted genomic DNA was distributed evenly across all wells of several immunoSEQ 96-well plates, and each plate served as one replicate. Each replicate PCR for sorted subsets received about 210 ng genomic DNA, equal to roughly 30,000 T cell genomes. Purified libraries were quantified with a Qubit 3.0 fluorometer, sized on a Bioanalyzer 2100, and re-quantified with the KAPA Library Quantification kit. Each immunoSEQ 96-well plate was sequenced on its own single-read 150-cycle Illumina NextSeq 550 flow cell. The paper's data handling went like this. Because the immunoSEQ output held only junctional sequences and lacked quality scores, the filtering could not match the filtering applied to full-length reads. Sequences were annotated with PyIR, a Python wrapper for IgBLAST v1.9, using IMGT germline references to assign V/J genes and CDR3. Reads with weak V/J assignments (E-value above 1e-6), missing CDR3, stop codons, out-of-frame junctions, or ambiguous translated residues were removed. V3J clonotypes were defined as sequences sharing the same inferred V gene, J gene, and CDR3 amino acid sequence. The percentage overlap between two repertoires was calculated by dividing the number of shared unique clonotypes by the size of the smaller repertoire. RTK rarefaction, the Chao1 estimator, and Recon v2.1 estimates of unobserved clonotypes were used to assess repertoire richness. Generation probabilities were computed with OLGA for all TCRbeta clonotypes obtained by the gDNA method from four donors. TCRdb limited this immuneACCESS table to in-frame rearrangements with V and J called. A share of clones is missing; checked studies link under half to unresolved V genes, and the rest is unexplained. V and J calls and clone size follow that table, whereas D and trimming were derived from the DNA. The sample yields about 1 million clones; about 84% were counted once. In total, the top ten clones hold roughly 0.56% of the sample.

Healthy HIV-negative adults with no recently reported acute infections or vaccinations were included as donors. All donors were Caucasian adults living in Nashville, Tennessee, USA. CD4+ T cells were enriched through magnetic negative selection, after which naive cells were positively selected on CD45RA and the remaining negative fraction served as the memory subset. Blood was collected by leukapheresis, and PBMCs were isolated by Ficoll-Histopaque density gradient centrifugation and then cryopreserved in liquid nitrogen vapor phase. Purity and quantity of every magnetically sorted T cell population were checked by analytical flow cytometry. Each sorted fraction had its genomic DNA isolated and then quantified by UV absorbance on a Nanodrop 2000c.

The TCR sequence derives from a man aged 18 to 30 in good health. Some clones in this sample may be carry-over from other donors' samples. Recombination joined TRBV27 with TRBJ1-5; the D gene is unclear. The sample comprised memory CD4+ T cells from PBMCs. The cell subset or site label, as the study defines it: CD45RA-negative fraction. The nucleotide sequence reads TGTGCCAGCAGCCCCTTACTATATAGCAATCAGCCCCAGCATTTT. Its amino acids are CASSPLLYSNQPQHF.